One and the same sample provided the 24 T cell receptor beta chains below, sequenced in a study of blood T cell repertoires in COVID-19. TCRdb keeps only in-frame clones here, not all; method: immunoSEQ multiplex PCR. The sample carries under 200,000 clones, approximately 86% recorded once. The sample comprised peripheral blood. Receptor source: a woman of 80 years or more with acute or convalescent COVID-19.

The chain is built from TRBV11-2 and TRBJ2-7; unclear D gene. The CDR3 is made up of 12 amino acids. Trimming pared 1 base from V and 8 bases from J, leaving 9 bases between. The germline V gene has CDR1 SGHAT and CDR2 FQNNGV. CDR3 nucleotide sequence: TGTGCCAGCAGCTTAGCCCTTCGTAAGCAGTACTTC. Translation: CASSLALRKQYF.

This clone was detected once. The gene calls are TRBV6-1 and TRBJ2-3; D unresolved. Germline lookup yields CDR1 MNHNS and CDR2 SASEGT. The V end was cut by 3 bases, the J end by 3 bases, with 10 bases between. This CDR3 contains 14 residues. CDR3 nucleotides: TGTGCCAGCAGTGAGTCTAGATATACAGATACGCAGTATTTT. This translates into CASSESRYTDTQYF.

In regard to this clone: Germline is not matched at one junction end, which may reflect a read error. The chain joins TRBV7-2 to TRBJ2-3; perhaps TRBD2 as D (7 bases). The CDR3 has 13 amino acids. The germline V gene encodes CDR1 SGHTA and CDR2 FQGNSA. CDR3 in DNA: TGTGCCAGCAGCCCCCTCACGGGGGGCTCAGTGAGATTT. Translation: CASSPLTGGSVRF.

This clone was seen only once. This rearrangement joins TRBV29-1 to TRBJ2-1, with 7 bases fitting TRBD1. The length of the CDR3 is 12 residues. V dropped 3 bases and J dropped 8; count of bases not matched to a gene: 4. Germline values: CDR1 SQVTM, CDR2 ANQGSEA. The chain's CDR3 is CSVEKGAYEQFF. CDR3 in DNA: TGCAGCGTTGAGAAGGGGGCCTATGAGCAGTTCTTC.

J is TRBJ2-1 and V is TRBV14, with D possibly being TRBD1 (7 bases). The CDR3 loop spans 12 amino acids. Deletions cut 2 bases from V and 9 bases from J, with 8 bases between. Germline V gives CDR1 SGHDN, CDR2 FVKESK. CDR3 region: CASSQQGGEQFF. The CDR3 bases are TGTGCCAGCAGCCAACAGGGGGGTGAGCAGTTCTTC.

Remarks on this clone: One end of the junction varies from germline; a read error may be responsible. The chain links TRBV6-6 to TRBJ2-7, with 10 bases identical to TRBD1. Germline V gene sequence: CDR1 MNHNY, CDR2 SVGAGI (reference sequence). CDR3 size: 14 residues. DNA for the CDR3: TGTGCCAGCAGTTCGACAGGGGGCTCCCACGAGCAGTACTTC. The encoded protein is CASSSTGGSHEQYF.

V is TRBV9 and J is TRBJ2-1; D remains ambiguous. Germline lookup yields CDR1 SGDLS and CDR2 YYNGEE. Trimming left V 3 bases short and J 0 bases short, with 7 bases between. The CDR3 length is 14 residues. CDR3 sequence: CASSASFSYNEQFF. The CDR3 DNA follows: TGTGCCAGCAGCGCTTCCTTCTCCTACAATGAGCAGTTCTTC.

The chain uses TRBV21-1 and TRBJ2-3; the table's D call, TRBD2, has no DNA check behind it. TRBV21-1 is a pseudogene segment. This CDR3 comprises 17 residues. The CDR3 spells CASSKGVTSSKADTQYF. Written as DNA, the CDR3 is TGTGCCAGCAGCAAAGGGGTGACTAGCTCGAAGGCAGATACGCAGTATTTT.

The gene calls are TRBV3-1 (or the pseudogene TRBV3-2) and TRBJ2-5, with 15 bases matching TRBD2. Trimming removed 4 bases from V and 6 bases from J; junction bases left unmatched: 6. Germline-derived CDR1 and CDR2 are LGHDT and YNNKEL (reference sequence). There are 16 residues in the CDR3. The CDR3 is CASSLGLAGGPKTQYF. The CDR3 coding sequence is TGTGCCAGCAGCCTAGGACTAGCGGGGGGGCCGAAGACCCAGTACTTC.

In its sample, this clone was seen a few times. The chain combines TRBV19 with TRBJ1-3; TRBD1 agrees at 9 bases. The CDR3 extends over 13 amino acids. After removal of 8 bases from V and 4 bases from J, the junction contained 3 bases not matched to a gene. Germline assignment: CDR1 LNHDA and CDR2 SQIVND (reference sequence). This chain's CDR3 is CASGTGSGNTIYF. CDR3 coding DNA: TGTGCCAGTGGGACAGGGTCGGGAAACACCATATATTTT.

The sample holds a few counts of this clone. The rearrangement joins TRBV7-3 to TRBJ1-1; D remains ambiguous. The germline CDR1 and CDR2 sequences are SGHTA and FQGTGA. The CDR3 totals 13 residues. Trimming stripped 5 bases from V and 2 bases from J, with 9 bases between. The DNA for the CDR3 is TGTGCCAGCAGCCCCGACACTAACACTGAAGCTTTCTTT. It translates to CASSPDTNTEAFF.

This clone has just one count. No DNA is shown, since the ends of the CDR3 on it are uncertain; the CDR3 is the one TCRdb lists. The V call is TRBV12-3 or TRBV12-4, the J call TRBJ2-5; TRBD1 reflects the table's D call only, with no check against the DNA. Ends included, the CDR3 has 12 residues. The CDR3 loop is CASSFLAETQYF.

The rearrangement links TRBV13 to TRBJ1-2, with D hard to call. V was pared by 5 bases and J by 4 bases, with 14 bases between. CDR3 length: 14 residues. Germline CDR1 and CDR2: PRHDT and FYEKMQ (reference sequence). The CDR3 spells CASSPRTGIYGYTF. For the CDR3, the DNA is TGTGCCAGCAGCCCCAGGACGGGGATCTATGGCTACACCTTC. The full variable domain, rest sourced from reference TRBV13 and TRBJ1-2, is AAGVIQSPRHLIKEKRETATLKCYPIPRHDTVYWYQQGPGQDPQFLISFYEKMQSDKGSIPDRFSAQQFSDYHSELNMSSLELGDSALYFCASSPRTGIYGYTFGSGTRLTVV.

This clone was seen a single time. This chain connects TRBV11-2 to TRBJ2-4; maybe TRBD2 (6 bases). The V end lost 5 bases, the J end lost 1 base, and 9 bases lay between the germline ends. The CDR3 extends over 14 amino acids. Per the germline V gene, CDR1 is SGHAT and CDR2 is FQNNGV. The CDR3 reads CASSVGTAKNIQYF. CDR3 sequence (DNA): TGTGCCAGCAGCGTCGGGACTGCCAAAAACATTCAGTACTTC.

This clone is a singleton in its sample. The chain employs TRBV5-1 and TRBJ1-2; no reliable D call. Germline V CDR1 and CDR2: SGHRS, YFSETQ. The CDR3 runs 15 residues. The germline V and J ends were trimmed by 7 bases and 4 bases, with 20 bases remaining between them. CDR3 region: CASGPGGSWSYGYTF. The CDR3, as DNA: TGCGCCAGCGGCCCAGGAGGGTCGTGGAGCTATGGCTACACCTTC.

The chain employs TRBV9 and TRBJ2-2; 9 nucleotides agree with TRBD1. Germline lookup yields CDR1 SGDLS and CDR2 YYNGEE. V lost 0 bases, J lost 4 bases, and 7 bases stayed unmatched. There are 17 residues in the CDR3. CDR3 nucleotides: TGTGCCAGCAGCGTAGGAAGGGACAGGGCGTCCACCGGGGAGCTGTTTTTT. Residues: CASSVGRDRASTGELFF.

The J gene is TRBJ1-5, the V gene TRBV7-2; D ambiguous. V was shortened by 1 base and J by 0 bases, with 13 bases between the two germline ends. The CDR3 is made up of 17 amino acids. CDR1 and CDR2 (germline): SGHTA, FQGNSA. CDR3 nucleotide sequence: TGTGCCAGCAGCTTAGTACGGGGTCCCAATAGCAATCAGCCCCAGCATTTT. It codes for CASSLVRGPNSNQPQHF.

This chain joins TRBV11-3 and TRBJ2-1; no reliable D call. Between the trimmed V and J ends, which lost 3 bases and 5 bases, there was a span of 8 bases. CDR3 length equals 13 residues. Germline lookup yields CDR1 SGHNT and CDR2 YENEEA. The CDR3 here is CASSFQIHNEQFF. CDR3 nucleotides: TGTGCCAGCAGCTTCCAGATCCACAATGAGCAGTTCTTC.

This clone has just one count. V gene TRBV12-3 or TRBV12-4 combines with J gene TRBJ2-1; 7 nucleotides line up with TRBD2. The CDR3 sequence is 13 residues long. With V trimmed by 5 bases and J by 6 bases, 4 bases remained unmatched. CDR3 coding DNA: TGTGCCAGCAGTAGACTAGCAGGCAATGAGCAGTTCTTC. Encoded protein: CASSRLAGNEQFF.

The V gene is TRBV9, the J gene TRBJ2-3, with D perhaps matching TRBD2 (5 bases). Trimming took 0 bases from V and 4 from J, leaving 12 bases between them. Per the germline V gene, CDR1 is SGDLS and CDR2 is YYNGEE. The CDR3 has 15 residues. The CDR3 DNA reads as TGTGCCAGCAGCGTAGTAGTGGACGGGGCAGATACGCAGTATTTT. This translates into CASSVVVDGADTQYF.

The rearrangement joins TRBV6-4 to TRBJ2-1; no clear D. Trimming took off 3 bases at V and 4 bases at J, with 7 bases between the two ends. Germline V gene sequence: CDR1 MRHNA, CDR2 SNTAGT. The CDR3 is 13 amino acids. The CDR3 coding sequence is TGTGCCAGCAGTGAGCTACCTTACAATGAGCAGTTCTTC. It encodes CASSELPYNEQFF.

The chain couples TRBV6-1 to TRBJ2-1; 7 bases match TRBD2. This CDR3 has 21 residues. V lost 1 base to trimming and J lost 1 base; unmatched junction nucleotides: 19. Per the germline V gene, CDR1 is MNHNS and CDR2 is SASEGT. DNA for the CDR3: TGTGCCAGCAGTGAAGGCTTGGGAGGGTTTAGGCGGGAGAGTTCCTACAATGAGCAGTTCTTC. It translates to CASSEGLGGFRRESSYNEQFF.

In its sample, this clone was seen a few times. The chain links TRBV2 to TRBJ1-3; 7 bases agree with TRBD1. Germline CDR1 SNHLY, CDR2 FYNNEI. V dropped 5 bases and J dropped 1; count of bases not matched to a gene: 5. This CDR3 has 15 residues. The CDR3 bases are TGTGCCAGCAGTCCGAGACAGGGTTCTGGAAACACCATATATTTT. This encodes CASSPRQGSGNTIYF.

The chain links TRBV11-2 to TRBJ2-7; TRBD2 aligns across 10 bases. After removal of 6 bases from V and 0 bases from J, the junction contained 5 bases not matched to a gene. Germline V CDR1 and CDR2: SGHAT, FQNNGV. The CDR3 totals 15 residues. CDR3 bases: TGTGCCAGCAGTCCAGCGGGGGGGAGCTCCTACGAGCAGTACTTC. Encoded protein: CASSPAGGSSYEQYF.